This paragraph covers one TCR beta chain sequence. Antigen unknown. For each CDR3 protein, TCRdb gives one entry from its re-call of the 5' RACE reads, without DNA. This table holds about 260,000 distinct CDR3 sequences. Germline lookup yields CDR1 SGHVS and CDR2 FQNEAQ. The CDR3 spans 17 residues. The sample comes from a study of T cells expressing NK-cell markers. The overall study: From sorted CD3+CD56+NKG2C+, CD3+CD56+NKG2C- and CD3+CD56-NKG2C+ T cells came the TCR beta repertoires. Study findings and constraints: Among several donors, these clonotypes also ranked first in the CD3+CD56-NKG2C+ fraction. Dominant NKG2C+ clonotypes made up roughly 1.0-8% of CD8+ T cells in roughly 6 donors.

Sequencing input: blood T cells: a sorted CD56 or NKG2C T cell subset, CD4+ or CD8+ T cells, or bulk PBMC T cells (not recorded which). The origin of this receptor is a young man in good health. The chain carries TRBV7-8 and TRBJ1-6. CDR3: CASSLVGKSSYNSPLHF.